The next 2 T cell receptor beta chains were all read from a single sample in a study of regulatory T cells in long-lasting Graves disease. Researchers made TCR beta libraries by using iRepertoire HTBI primers and running Arm-PCR on CDR3 regions. Via MiXCR, TCRdb re-called the multiplex PCR reads, giving one row per CDR3 protein. The profile shows about 660,000 distinct CDR3 sequences, 25% to 35% of them singletons. The time point: persistent/refractory GD, antithyroid drugs over 5 years with positive TRAb. PBMCs provided the RNA from which the TCR library was made. Source: peripheral blood mononuclear cells (PBMCs), taken when the disease was refractory, from a patient treated with antithyroid drugs. Receptor source: a female donor with Graves disease.

The chain carries TRBV27 and TRBJ1-5, with D possibly being TRBD1 (5 bases). The V gene's germline CDR1 is MNHEY and CDR2 SMNVEV (reference sequence). The CDR3 length is 15 residues. Trimming stripped 6 bases from V and 0 bases from J, with 12 bases between. In DNA, the CDR3 is TGTGCCAGCAGACCTGGGACGGTTAGCAATCAGCCCCAGCATTTT. Translation: CASRPGTVSNQPQHF.

This chain joins TRBV6-1 and TRBJ2-7; 10 bases line up with TRBD1. The germline V gene encodes CDR1 MNHNS and CDR2 SASEGT. The V segment lost 6 bases and the J segment 5 bases; nucleotides outside the gene matches: 10. The CDR3 runs to 15 residues. In DNA, the CDR3 is TGTGCCAGCAGGGATTGGACAGGGGGTAGGCACGAGCAGTACTTC. Its translation is CASRDWTGGRHEQYF.